This TCR beta chain came from a study of blood T cell repertoires in COVID-19. Study in general: Acute and convalescent COVID-19 samples came from the United States, Italy and Spain. Sample material is recorded as cDNA or gDNA derived from T cells, B-cell-depleted T cells, or PBMCs.

CDR1 is KGHSH, CDR2 LQKENI, per germline. V lost 2 bases and J lost 0; bases outside the gene matches: 4. CDR3 length: 15 amino acids. Authors' processing steps: The assay estimated nucleated cells by amplifying reference gene primers. Here immunoSEQ multiplex PCR was the method, and the copy in TCRdb shows in-frame clones only, minus some. V and J calls and clone size are given by that table; D and trimming were obtained from the DNA. Seen here are under 200,000 clones, 80% to 90% observed once, and the top ten hold roughly 11%. Sequenced: peripheral blood. This receptor was identified in a woman in her sixties with COVID-19, enrolled during active disease. The V and J genes are TRBV18 and TRBJ2-7; 7 bases match TRBD2. CDR3: CASSPAGEGSYEQYF. The CDR3 DNA reads TGTGCCAGCTCACCAGCCGGGGAGGGCTCCTACGAGCAGTACTTC. The full variable domain, completed using reference TRBV18 and TRBJ2-7, is NAGVMQNPRHLVRRRGQEARLRCSPMKGHSHVYWYRQLPEEGLKFMVYLQKENIIDESGMPKERFSAEFPKEGPSILRIQQVVRGDSAAYFCASSPAGEGSYEQYFGPGTRLTVT.